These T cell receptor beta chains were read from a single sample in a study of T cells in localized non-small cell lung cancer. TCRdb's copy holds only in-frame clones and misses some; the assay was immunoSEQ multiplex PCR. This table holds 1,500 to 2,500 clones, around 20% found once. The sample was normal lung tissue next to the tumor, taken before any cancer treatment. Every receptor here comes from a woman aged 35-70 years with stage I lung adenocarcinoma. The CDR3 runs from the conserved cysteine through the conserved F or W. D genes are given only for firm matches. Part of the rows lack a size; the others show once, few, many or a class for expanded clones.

CDR3 DNA: TGCAGCGTTGGACAGGGGATTAATGAAAAACTGTTTTTT
CDR3 protein: CSVGQGINEKLFF
V gene: TRBV29-1
J gene: TRBJ1-4
D gene: TRBD1
clone size: -

CDR3 DNA: TGTGCCAGCAGTGTACATTTACAAGAGACCCAGTACTTC
CDR3 protein: CASSVHLQETQYF
V gene: TRBV6-8
J gene: TRBJ2-5
D gene: -
clone size: few

CDR3 DNA: TGTGCCAGCAGTTACGGCGGATTAAACACTGAAGCTTTCTTT
CDR3 protein: CASSYGGLNTEAFF
V gene: TRBV6-8
J gene: TRBJ1-1
D gene: -
clone size: large

CDR3 DNA: TGTGCCAGCAGCTTTGCGGACAGGACTTCACCCCTCCACTTT
CDR3 protein: CASSFADRTSPLHF
V gene: TRBV11-3
J gene: TRBJ1-6
D gene: TRBD1
clone size: few

CDR3 DNA: TGTGCCAGCAGTACTTGGACAGCTAGCACAGATACGCAGTATTTT
CDR3 protein: CASSTWTASTDTQYF
V gene: TRBV6-8
J gene: TRBJ2-3
D gene: -
clone size: few

CDR3 DNA: TGTGCCAGCAGTTACTCGAGTGCGGACAGGGAAGATCGTGGCTACACCTTC
CDR3 protein: CASSYSSADREDRGYTF
V gene: TRBV6-8
J gene: TRBJ1-2
D gene: TRBD1
clone size: few

CDR3 DNA: TGTGCCACCAGCAGAGGGACACTGGGGGCCTTGGATACGCAGTATTTT
CDR3 protein: CATSRGTLGALDTQYF
V gene: TRBV15
J gene: TRBJ2-3
D gene: -
clone size: -

CDR3 DNA: TGTGCCAGCAGCCACCTTTCGAACACTGAAGCTTTCTTT
CDR3 protein: CASSHLSNTEAFF
V gene: TRBV14
J gene: TRBJ1-1
D gene: -
clone size: -

CDR3 DNA: TGTGCCAGCAGCTCGAGGCCCGCCGAGCAGTACTTC
CDR3 protein: CASSSRPAEQYF
V gene: TRBV9
J gene: TRBJ2-7
D gene: -
clone size: -

CDR3 DNA: TGTGCCAGCAGCGACCTGGGGGCTACGGACAATGAGCAGTTCTTC
CDR3 protein: CASSDLGATDNEQFF
V gene: TRBV11-1
J gene: TRBJ2-1
D gene: -
clone size: few

CDR3 DNA: TGCGCCAGCGGGGGCAGGGGCCCCTCGCCCCAGCATTTT
CDR3 protein: CASGGRGPSPQHF
V gene: TRBV10-2
J gene: TRBJ1-5
D gene: -
clone size: -

CDR3 DNA: TGTGCCAGTAGTACGAGTCGGGCAAACTATGGCTACACCTTC
CDR3 protein: CASSTSRANYGYTF
V gene: TRBV19
J gene: TRBJ1-2
D gene: -
clone size: -

CDR3 DNA: TGTGCCAGCAGCTTGGACCTGGACAGTAGCACAGATACGCAGTATTTT
CDR3 protein: CASSLDLDSSTDTQYF
V gene: TRBV11-3
J gene: TRBJ2-3
D gene: -
clone size: few

CDR3 DNA: TGTGCCAGCAGTTACTCCGCGGGGATGGGCGACAATCAGCCCCAGCATTTT
CDR3 protein: CASSYSAGMGDNQPQHF
V gene: TRBV6-8
J gene: TRBJ1-5
D gene: -
clone size: -

CDR3 DNA: TGCAGCGTCGAACGACGGGACAGGGGCTACAATGAGCAGTTCTTC
CDR3 protein: CSVERRDRGYNEQFF
V gene: TRBV29-1
J gene: TRBJ2-1
D gene: TRBD1
clone size: -

CDR3 DNA: TGTGCCAGCAGCCTTCGGGGGGGGTCACCCCTCCACTTT
CDR3 protein: CASSLRGGSPLHF
V gene: TRBV7-2
J gene: TRBJ1-6
D gene: -
clone size: many

CDR3 DNA: TGTGCCAGCAGTACCGGACAGACGAAAGGGGCCAACGTCCTGACTTTC
CDR3 protein: CASSTGQTKGANVLTF
V gene: TRBV6-8
J gene: TRBJ2-6
D gene: -
clone size: medium-sized

CDR3 DNA: TGTGCCAGCAGCCACGGGTGGACCGGGGAGCTGTTTTTT
CDR3 protein: CASSHGWTGELFF
V gene: TRBV6-8
J gene: TRBJ2-2
D gene: -
clone size: medium-sized